The 5 T cell receptor beta chains below were found in one sample sequenced in a study of regulatory T cells in long-lasting Graves disease. Library construction for TCR beta used iRepertoire HTBI primers and Arm-PCR of CDR3 regions. Each CDR3 protein is one row after TCRdb ran MiXCR on the multiplex PCR reads. This repertoire shows fewer than 400,000 distinct CDR3 sequences, less than 25% found once; its top ten account for less than 25%. Time point defined: persistent/refractory GD, antithyroid drugs over 5 years with positive TRAb. With RNA extracted from PBMCs as input, the TCR library was made. The sample consisted of peripheral blood mononuclear cells (PBMCs), taken when the disease was refractory, from a patient treated with antithyroid drugs. The origin of the receptors is a female donor with Graves disease.

This clonotype was recorded a few times. This sequence joins TRBV18 and TRBJ2-5; D is uncertain. Germline CDR1 and CDR2: KGHSH and LQKENI. The CDR3 length is 13 residues. Between the trimmed V and J ends, which lost 5 bases and 0 bases, there was a span of 7 bases. CDR3: CASSVLNQETQYF. The CDR3, as DNA: TGTGCCAGCTCAGTCCTTAACCAAGAGACCCAGTACTTC. Supplemented by reference TRBV18 and TRBJ2-5, the full variable domain reads NAGVMQNPRHLVRRRGQEARLRCSPMKGHSHVYWYRQLPEEGLKFMVYLQKENIIDESGMPKERFSAEFPKEGPSILRIQQVVRGDSAAYFCASSVLNQETQYFGPGTRLLVL.

At least ten counts were recorded for this clonotype. The V gene is TRBV6-1, the J gene TRBJ1-1; no clear D. V lost 5 bases, J lost 5 bases, and 6 bases lay in between. Germline V lookup: CDR1 MNHNS, CDR2 SASEGT. The CDR3 extends over 11 amino acids. CDR3 protein: CASSHGTEAFF. The CDR3 DNA reads TGTGCCAGCAGTCACGGAACTGAAGCTTTCTTT.

This clonotype was detected many times. The chain couples TRBV27 to TRBJ2-7; 15 bases align to TRBD2. Germline-derived CDR1 and CDR2 are MNHEY and SMNVEV (reference sequence). V lost 10 bases and J lost 1; bases outside the gene matches: 8. The CDR3 covers 16 residues. The DNA for the CDR3 is TGTGCCACCCGGACTAGCGGGAGGGTCCGATCCTACGAGCAGTACTTC. It translates to CATRTSGRVRSYEQYF.

There are a few counts of this clonotype. V is TRBV19 and J is TRBJ2-2; 7 bases line up with TRBD2. Germline CDR1 reads LNHDA; CDR2 reads SQIVND (reference sequence). The CDR3 is made up of 18 amino acids. V shed 4 bases and J 5 bases; nucleotides not matched to a gene: 16. The CDR3 is CASSTDRNGAGLTGELFF. As DNA, the CDR3 is TGTGCCAGTAGTACCGACAGAAATGGAGCGGGACTAACCGGGGAGCTGTTTTTT.

This clonotype has a count of ten or more. The genes are TRBV25-1 and TRBJ2-5, with TRBD1 matching 7 bases. The germline V gene has CDR1 MGHDK and CDR2 SYGVNS. The CDR3 is 15 amino acids. The ends lost 5 bases at V and 5 bases at J; junction bases unmatched: 11. Here the CDR3 DNA reads TGTGCCAGCAGTACCCCTCGACAGGGAAGGGAGACCCAGTACTTC. Its protein is CASSTPRQGRETQYF.